Sequencing of this TCR beta chain was carried out in a study of T cells in tumors after PD-1 blockade (dated by TCRdb to between 2018 and 2021). Concerning the study at large: Prior checkpoint blockade, systemic immunosuppressant use, and recent radiotherapy or other anti-cancer therapy within 4 weeks were grounds for patient exclusion. Some patients also continued taking vismodegib 150 mg daily during anti-PD-1 treatment. To compare blood and tumor clonotypes, bulk TCR sequencing was performed on nine to eleven peripheral blood samples from about five patients. An average of around 110,000 TCR templates (range about 24,679-257,772) and 35,000 to 40,000 unique clonotypes was obtained for peripheral blood samples. RECIST version 1.1 was used to assess clinical response. Pembrolizumab 200 mg every 3 weeks or cemiplimab 350 mg every 2 weeks was administered to patients. Paired single-cell RNA and TCR sequencing was performed on site-matched tumors from BCC or SCC patients before and after anti-PD-1 therapy. Study-wide conclusions, independent of this receptor: Around two fifths of tumor TCR clonotypes were detected in blood, and some novel exhausted tumor clones were observed in pre-treatment blood, which was taken as suggesting peripheral recruitment. Where the novel T cell clones came from was not identified, and possible sources could include lymphoid organs or rare unexpanded clones inside the tumor or in the tumor periphery.

Points on this clone: This clone's antigen is unknown. Base qualities are missing; no much larger clone stands one base away.

Deep TCRbeta sequencing was performed with the immunoSEQ platform. The authors' pipeline ran thus. For further analysis, only productive rearrangements were exported out of the immunoSEQ Analyzer. T cell phenotypes were assigned to bulk TCRbeta clonotypes by matching to single-cell RNA+TCR-seq clones sharing the same TCRbeta sequence. Clone enrichment in tumor was computed as tumor frequency divided by PBMC frequency from bulk TCR sequencing. TCRs were grouped by GLIPH into specificity groups, defined as clusters of distinct TCRs likely recognizing common antigens via shared CDR3 motifs. The clones in this table, taken by TCRdb from immuneACCESS, are in-frame only. Not every clone is retained; where verified, under half of the shortfall comes from an unresolved V gene, and the cause of the rest is unknown. From that table come the V and J calls and clone size; the DNA was used to work out D and trimming. The sample contains about 25,000 clones, roughly 80% of them found a single time. The ten largest clonotypes hold approximately 12% of the sample.

The intended sense of this specimen's time point label: after anti-PD-1 therapy. For bulk TCRbeta sequencing, genomic DNA was extracted from tumor biopsies or peripheral blood, and input amounts ranged from roughly 550 ng to 6,004 ng. Every patient was a poor candidate for surgical resection and had histologically proven advanced or metastatic basal or squamous cell carcinoma. Of the approximately ten patients making up the basal cell carcinoma cohort, roughly 8 underwent bulk tumor TCR sequencing. Trimming removed 3 bases from V and 5 bases from J; the gene matches leave 9 bases unexplained. The CDR3 contains 17 residues, cysteine and phenylalanine counted. Only the CDR3 part of the read is kept: 51 bases, read in frame from the first base. Via the germline V gene, CDR1 is MNHNS and CDR2 SASEGT.

This sequence was found in a human donor with basal cell carcinoma. Sequenced material: PBMCs, taken after anti-PD-1 treatment. The receptor chain draws on TRBV6-1 and TRBJ2-5, and TRBD2 matches 13 of the central bases. The bases read TGTGCCAGCAGTGACGAGGGACTAGCGGGGTGGGGGGAGACCCAGTACTTC. This gives the protein CASSDEGLAGWGETQYF.